The 16 T cell receptor beta chains below all came from one sample that was sequenced in a study of cytomegalovirus exposure and HLA in healthy donors. It was with 60 Vbeta and 13 Jbeta primers that the PCR ran. The protocol was immunoSEQ multiplex PCR, while the TCRdb copy is restricted to in-frame clones and leaves out a portion. The table shows 110,000 or so clones, with over 70% occurring only once. The specimen sequenced was PBMCs. The receptors were gathered from a woman between 18 and 29 years old in good health and CMV-seronegative.

The rearrangement links TRBV5-1 to TRBJ2-6, with 11 bases lining up with TRBD1. CDR1 is SGHRS and CDR2 is YFSETQ in the germline V gene. The V gene end was trimmed by 4 bases and the J gene end by 1 base; junction bases not matched to a gene: 10. The CDR3 is made up of 19 amino acids. CDR3 amino acids: CASSRSPGQGGSGANVLTF. The CDR3 DNA follows: TGCGCCAGCAGCCGGAGTCCGGGACAGGGGGGATCTGGGGCCAACGTCCTGACTTTC.

This chain joins TRBV28 and TRBJ2-1, with 7 nucleotides matching TRBD2. CDR1 and CDR2 (germline): MDHEN, SYDVKM. After removal of 5 bases from V and 6 bases from J, the junction contained 4 bases not matched to a gene. CDR3 length: 13 residues. The CDR3 DNA is TGTGCCAGCAGTACCCGACTAGCCAATGAGCAGTTCTTC. It specifies CASSTRLANEQFF.

J is TRBJ1-5 and V is TRBV2, with 8 bases aligning to TRBD1. J was trimmed by 7 bases and V by 6 bases; bases with no gene match: 14. Germline V gives CDR1 SNHLY, CDR2 FYNNEI. The CDR3 length is 16 residues. The CDR3 bases are TGTGCCAGCAGGAACAGGGGGTCCGTGAAGATACAGCCCCAGCATTTT. Protein: CASRNRGSVKIQPQHF.

The DNA for the CDR3 is TGCGCCAGCGGGCGGGACAGGGAGGAGACCCAGTACTTC. Translated: CASGRDREETQYF. The chain has TRBV4-1 and TRBJ2-5; 9 nucleotides agree with TRBD1. CDR1 and CDR2 (germline): MGHRA, YSYEKL. This CDR3 has 13 residues. Trimming at V came to 8 bases and at J to 5 bases, leaving 6 bases not matched to a gene.

The CDR3 DNA sequence: TGTGCCAGCAGCCCCCCCAAGGGGCAGACTTACGAGCAGTACTTC. Residues: CASSPPKGQTYEQYF. The chain joins TRBV6-1 to TRBJ2-7; maybe TRBD1 (5 bases). CDR1 and CDR2 from the germline V gene are MNHNS and SASEGT. Trimming removed 6 bases from V and 4 bases from J, with 19 bases in between. The CDR3 is 15 residues long.

The rearrangement joins TRBV19 to TRBJ1-4; possible D gene TRBD1, 6 bases. CDR1 is LNHDA, CDR2 SQIVND, per germline (reference sequence). The length of the CDR3 is 16 residues. Trimming stripped 5 bases from V and 0 bases from J, with 13 bases between. The CDR3 region has the DNA TGTGCCAGTAGTCCGGGACACCAAGCAACTAATGAAAAACTGTTTTTT. Translated, it gives CASSPGHQATNEKLFF.

CDR3 bases: TGTGCCAGCGGCAGAGACGGGACAGTTACTGGAAACACCATATATTTT. Translating it yields CASGRDGTVTGNTIYF. The chain employs TRBV7-2 and TRBJ1-3, with 7 bases matching TRBD1. Germline loops: CDR1 SGHTA, CDR2 FQGNSA. V lost 8 bases, J lost 2 bases, and 12 bases stayed unmatched. The CDR3 runs to 16 residues.

This clone was counted only a few times. The chain is built from TRBV7-2 and TRBJ1-1; unclear D gene. CDR3 length equals 13 residues. Germline V CDR1 and CDR2: SGHTA, FQGNSA. V lost 5 bases, J lost 1 base, and 8 bases lay in between. CDR3 in amino acids: CASSRTGNTEAFF. CDR3 nucleotides: TGTGCCAGCAGCCGGACTGGGAACACTGAAGCTTTCTTT. Full variable domain (rest looked up from reference TRBV7-2 and TRBJ1-1): GAGVSQSPSNKVTEKGKDVELRCDPISGHTALYWYRQSLGQGLEFLIYFQGNSAPDKSGLPSDRFSAERTGGSVSTLTIQRTQQEDSAVYLCASSRTGNTEAFFGQGTRLTVV.

The J gene is TRBJ1-2, the V gene TRBV14, with D hard to call. The ends were cut back, 3 bases at V and 4 bases at J, with 6 bases in the middle. Germline V gives CDR1 SGHDN, CDR2 FVKESK. The CDR3 is made up of 12 amino acids. This chain's CDR3 is CASSQGGYGYTF. Written as DNA, the CDR3 is TGTGCCAGCAGCCAGGGAGGCTATGGCTACACCTTC. The entire variable domain, with the rest obtained from reference TRBV14 and TRBJ1-2, is as follows: EAGVTQFPSHSVIEKGQTVTLRCDPISGHDNLYWYRRVMGKEIKFLLHFVKESKQDESGMPNNRFLAERTGGTYSTLKVQPAELEDSGVYFCASSQGGYGYTFGSGTRLTVV.

This rearrangement joins TRBV7-2 to TRBJ1-2; TRBD1 is a possible D gene (5 bases). The germline V and J ends were trimmed by 5 bases and 4 bases, with 8 bases remaining between them. Germline-derived CDR1 and CDR2 are SGHTA and FQGNSA. This CDR3 has 12 residues. The DNA of the CDR3 is TGTGCCAGCAGCGGGGGACTCTATGGCTACACCTTC. It yields the protein CASSGGLYGYTF.

This clone has a handful of counts. The rearrangement joins TRBV7-2 to TRBJ1-5; TRBD1 might be the D (6 bases). CDR1 is SGHTA, CDR2 FQGNSA, per germline. The V end lost 5 bases, the J end lost 3 bases, and 11 bases lay between the germline ends. CDR3 length: 14 residues. As DNA, the CDR3 is TGTGCCAGCAGCCCGGACAGTTACAATCAGCCCCAGCATTTT. It encodes CASSPDSYNQPQHF. Filled out from reference TRBV7-2 and TRBJ1-5, the complete variable domain reads GAGVSQSPSNKVTEKGKDVELRCDPISGHTALYWYRQSLGQGLEFLIYFQGNSAPDKSGLPSDRFSAERTGGSVSTLTIQRTQQEDSAVYLCASSPDSYNQPQHFGDGTRLSIL.

This clone came up once. The chain employs TRBV15 and TRBJ1-4; 8 bases match TRBD1. This CDR3 is built from 15 residues. Germline V CDR1 and CDR2: LNHNV, YYDKDF (reference sequence). Trimming removed 0 bases from V and 8 bases from J; junction bases left unmatched: 5. The CDR3 nucleotides read TGTGCCACCAGCAGAGACGGACAGGGACGGGAAAAACTGTTTTTT. Amino acid sequence: CATSRDGQGREKLFF.

The chain employs TRBV7-9 and TRBJ1-6; D is possibly TRBD1 (6 bases). Germline CDR1 is SEHNR and CDR2 is FQNEAQ (reference sequence). The V end lost 4 bases, the J end lost 7 bases, and 17 bases lay between the germline ends. The CDR3 is made up of 16 amino acids. The CDR3 region has the DNA TGTGCCAGCAGCTCAGGTGGGGGCGGTCCCAATTCACCCCTCCACTTT. It encodes CASSSGGGGPNSPLHF.

The rearrangement uses TRBV4-1 and TRBJ1-3; weak D call: TRBD1 (5 bases). Germline-derived CDR1 and CDR2 are MGHRA and YSYEKL. The germline V and J ends were trimmed by 0 bases and 7 bases, with 13 bases remaining between them. The CDR3 loop spans 15 amino acids. The CDR3 DNA is TGCGCCAGCAGCCAAGATCAGGGAATACGGAACACCATATATTTT. Protein product: CASSQDQGIRNTIYF.

The rearrangement uses TRBV7-9 and TRBJ1-2, with 9 bases identical to TRBD1. V was clipped by 6 bases and J by 4 bases; unmatched bases: 3. CDR1 SEHNR and CDR2 FQNEAQ come from the germline V gene (reference sequence). The CDR3 consists of 13 residues. In DNA, the CDR3 is TGTGCCAGCAGATTACAGGGGGCCTATGGCTACACCTTC. This translates into CASRLQGAYGYTF.

The genes are TRBV5-1 and TRBJ2-1; 8 bases are a match to TRBD1. CDR1 SGHRS and CDR2 YFSETQ come from the germline V gene. The J segment lost 4 bases and the V segment lost 3 bases, leaving 6 bases of the junction unmatched. The CDR3 sequence is 15 residues long. CDR3 region: CASSSGQGPYNEQFF. In DNA form, the CDR3 reads TGCGCCAGCAGCTCCGGACAGGGCCCTTACAATGAGCAGTTCTTC.